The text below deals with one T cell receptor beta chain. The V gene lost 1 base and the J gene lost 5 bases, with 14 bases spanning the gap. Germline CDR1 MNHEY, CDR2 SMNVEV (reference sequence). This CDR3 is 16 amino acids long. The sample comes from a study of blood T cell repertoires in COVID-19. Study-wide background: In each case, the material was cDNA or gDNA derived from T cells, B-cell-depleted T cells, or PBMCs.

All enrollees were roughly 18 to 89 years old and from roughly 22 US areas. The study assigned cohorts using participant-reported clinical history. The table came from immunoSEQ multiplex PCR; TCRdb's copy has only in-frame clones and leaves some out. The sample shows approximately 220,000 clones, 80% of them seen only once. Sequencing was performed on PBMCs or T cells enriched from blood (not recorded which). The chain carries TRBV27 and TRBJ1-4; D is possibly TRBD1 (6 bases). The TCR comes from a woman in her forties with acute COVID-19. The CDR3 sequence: CASSLFPGHENEKLFF. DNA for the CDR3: TGTGCCAGCAGTTTATTTCCGGGACATGAGAATGAAAAACTGTTTTTT.